The present entry profiles one T cell receptor beta chain with its context. Trimming stripped 0 bases from V and 5 bases from J, with 9 bases between. The germline gives CDR1 SGHNT, CDR2 YYREEE (reference sequence). The CDR3 totals 13 residues. This record comes from a study of blood T cell repertoires in COVID-19. Study as a whole: Sites across the United States, Italy and Spain contributed samples from acute and convalescent COVID-19.

The authors' processing: Amplified reference gene primers provided the basis for estimating nucleated cell counts. The data were produced by immunoSEQ multiplex PCR, yet TCRdb's version contains in-frame clones alone and is incomplete. V and J calls and clone size come straight from that table; D and trimming were deduced from the DNA. This sample has about 150,000 clones, with about nine tenths found just once. The study recruited people aged about 18 to 89 years across about two dozen US areas. During the 2 weeks before they entered the study, exposed participants had met someone with a PCR-confirmed or clinician-diagnosed COVID-19 case.

The chain combines TRBV5-4 with TRBJ2-7; D not certain. Source material: PBMCs or T cells enriched from blood (not recorded which). The receptor's source is a woman between 40 and 50 years old who had been exposed to COVID-19. DNA of the CDR3: TGTGCCAGCAGCTTGGCTTTTTCCCACGAGCAGTACTTC. Protein sequence: CASSLAFSHEQYF.